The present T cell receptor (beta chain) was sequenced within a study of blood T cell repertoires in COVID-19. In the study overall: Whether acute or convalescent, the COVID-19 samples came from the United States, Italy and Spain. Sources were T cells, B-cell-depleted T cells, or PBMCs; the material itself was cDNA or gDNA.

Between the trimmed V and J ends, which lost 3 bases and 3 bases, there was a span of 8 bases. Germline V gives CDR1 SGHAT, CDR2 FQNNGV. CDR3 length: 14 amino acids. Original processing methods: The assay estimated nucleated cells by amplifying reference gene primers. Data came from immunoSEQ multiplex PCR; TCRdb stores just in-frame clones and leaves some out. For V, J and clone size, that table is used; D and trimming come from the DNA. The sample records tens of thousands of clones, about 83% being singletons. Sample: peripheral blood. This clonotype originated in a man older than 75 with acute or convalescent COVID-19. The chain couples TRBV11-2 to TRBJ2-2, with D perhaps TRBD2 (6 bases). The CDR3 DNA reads TGTGCCAGCAGCTTGGCTAGCGACACCGGGGAGCTGTTTTTT. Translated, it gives CASSLASDTGELFF.